Presented here are 12 T cell receptor beta chains from one specimen sequenced in a study of post-analysis software for immune sequencing data. Their antigens remain unidentified. The TCR beta cDNA libraries carried unique molecular identifiers. TCRdb re-called the PCR reads through MiXCR, storing one row per CDR3 protein. The profile shows roughly 180,000 distinct CDR3 sequences, approximately 31% of them singletons. Overall study findings and caveats: Four or five TRBV segments (TRBV5-6, TRBV5-1 and TRBV20-1 among them) occurred more frequently in patients than in controls.

The sample consisted of blood. These TCRs come from a girl aged 5-17 years with multiple sclerosis.

V and J are TRBV5-1 and TRBJ1-1, with 8 nucleotides matching TRBD1. The length of the CDR3 is 11 residues. The germline V gene has CDR1 SGHRS and CDR2 YFSETQ. Trimming took 0 bases from V and 12 from J; bases not matched to a gene: 1. The CDR3 DNA follows: TGCGCCAGCAGCTTGGGGGACAGGCCTTTCTTT. It translates to CASSLGDRPFF.

The chain employs TRBV11-2 and TRBJ1-1; D call uncertain. The V gene lost 5 bases and the J gene lost 0 bases, with 10 bases spanning the gap. This CDR3 contains 14 residues. In germline, CDR1 is SGHAT, CDR2 FQNNGV. The CDR3 sequence: CASSPPSMNTEAFF. CDR3 coding DNA: TGTGCCAGCAGCCCCCCCTCCATGAACACTGAAGCTTTCTTT.

The chain couples TRBV27 to TRBJ2-1; D might be TRBD2 (7 bases). V was pared by 3 bases and J by 5 bases, with 17 bases between. The CDR3 loop spans 16 amino acids. Germline-derived CDR1 and CDR2 are MNHEY and SMNVEV (reference sequence). In nucleotides, the CDR3 is TGTGCCAGCAGTTTCCACAAGGACGGGGGGCACAATGAGCAGTTCTTC. Translating it yields CASSFHKDGGHNEQFF.

This chain joins TRBV5-1 and TRBJ2-7, with 8 bases that match TRBD1. Trimming took 4 bases from V and 7 from J; bases not matched to a gene: 7. Germline CDR1 reads SGHRS; CDR2 reads YFSETQ. This CDR3 comprises 13 residues. CDR3 protein: CASSISGGGEQYF. As DNA, the CDR3 is TGCGCCAGCAGCATCTCAGGGGGCGGTGAGCAGTACTTC. Combining the CDR3 with reference TRBV5-1 and TRBJ2-7 gives the whole variable domain KAGVTQTPRYLIKTRGQQVTLSCSPISGHRSVSWYQQTPGQGLQFLFEYFSETQRNKGNFPGRFSGRQFSNSRSEMNVSTLELGDSALYLCASSISGGGEQYFGPGTRLTVT.

In its sample, this clonotype was seen a few times. The gene calls are TRBV10-2 and TRBJ1-5, with no clear D. The V and J ends lost 0 bases and 0 bases respectively, with 9 bases between them. The CDR3 runs to 16 residues. Germline V gene data show CDR1 as WSHSY and CDR2 as SAAADI. CDR3 coding DNA: TGCGCCAGCAGTGAGTCCGCAGGCTTTAGCAATCAGCCCCAGCATTTT. It codes for CASSESAGFSNQPQHF.

This clonotype was seen once. A read error is possible here, since a much larger clone lies one base away. The chain combines TRBV5-1 with TRBJ2-4, with D uncertain. The DNA end favors TRBJ2-7, so the J call may be wrong. Germline V CDR1 and CDR2: SGHRS, YFSETQ. The CDR3 length is 13 residues. The CDR3 DNA follows: TGCGCCAGCAACTCCCCCTCGATCGACGAGCAGTACTTC. This codes for CASNSPSIDEQYF.

The gene calls are TRBV20-1 and TRBJ1-1; 7 nucleotides align to TRBD1. Trimming at V came to 7 bases and at J to 5 bases, leaving 10 bases not matched to a gene. From germline, CDR1 is DFQATT and CDR2 SNEGSKA (reference sequence). This CDR3 spans 13 amino acids. In DNA form, the CDR3 reads TGCAGTGTAGGAACAGGGGAGTGGACTGAAGCTTTCTTT. Protein product: CSVGTGEWTEAFF.

The V call is TRBV20-1, the J call TRBJ2-4; 7 bases line up with TRBD2. Gene TRBJ2-7 matches the end of the DNA better, so the J call may be wrong. The germline V gene encodes CDR1 DFQATT and CDR2 SNEGSKA (reference sequence). There are 14 residues in the CDR3. In DNA form, the CDR3 reads TGCAGTGCTACAAGAGCGGGATGGAGGGACGAGCAGTACTTC. Its protein is CSATRAGWRDEQYF.

The chain links TRBV27 to TRBJ1-5; maybe TRBD1 (5 bases). Germline lookup yields CDR1 MNHEY and CDR2 SMNVEV (reference sequence). The CDR3 runs 13 residues. V lost 2 bases, J lost 6 bases, and 8 bases lay in between. CDR3 DNA: TGTGCCAGCAGTTTAAAGGGGAGTCAGCCCCAGCATTTT. Protein: CASSLKGSQPQHF.

Points on this clonotype: This could be a read error, since a much larger clone is one nucleotide away. The J gene is TRBJ2-1, the V gene TRBV15, with D uncertain. V was cut by 5 bases and J by 10 bases, with 21 bases left in between. The V gene's germline CDR1 is LNHNV and CDR2 YYDKDF (reference sequence). The CDR3 runs to 15 residues. The CDR3 protein is CATSPLPPALYEQFF. In DNA, the CDR3 is TGTGCCACCAGCCCCCTACCCCCGGCATTATACGAGCAGTTCTTC.

This clonotype was picked up many times. The chain recombines TRBV9 with TRBJ2-1, with 7 bases lining up with TRBD2. Per the germline V gene, CDR1 is SGDLS and CDR2 is YYNGEE. The CDR3 has 15 residues. The V segment lost 3 bases and the J segment 8 bases; nucleotides outside the gene matches: 11. The CDR3 DNA follows: TGTGCCAGCAGCGCTCCCGAGCGGGGTCCCCATGAGCAGTTCTTC. Translated: CASSAPERGPHEQFF. Full variable domain (outside the CDR3, taken from reference TRBV9 and TRBJ2-1): DSGVTQTPKHLITATGQRVTLRCSPRSGDLSVYWYQQSLDQGLQFLIQYYNGEERAKGNILERFSAQQFPDLHSELNLSSLELGDSALYFCASSAPERGPHEQFFGPGTRLTVL.

This rearrangement joins TRBV12-3 or TRBV12-4 to TRBJ2-3, with D uncertain. This CDR3 spans 13 amino acids. Trimming pared 6 bases from V and 3 bases from J, leaving 10 bases between. CDR3 DNA: TGTGCCAGCAGCCTCGAGCGAACAGATACGCAGTATTTT. As protein: CASSLERTDTQYF.